Listed here are 27 T cell receptor beta chains from one sample, sequenced in a study of CD8 T cells in ankylosing spondylitis. TCRdb reanalysed the 5' RACE reads using MiXCR and keeps one entry per CDR3 protein. The sample has roughly 250,000 distinct CDR3 sequences; 8% to 9.5% are singletons. Sample: blood, either unsorted or a sorted T cell fraction (not recorded which). All receptors come from a male donor with ankylosing spondylitis or in good health (not recorded which).

The chain carries TRBV20-1 and TRBJ1-5; 7 bases map to TRBD1. V was pared by 3 bases and J by 6 bases, with 20 bases of the junction left unmatched. The CDR3 is 18 amino acids. Germline loops: CDR1 DFQATT, CDR2 SNEGSKA (reference sequence). CDR3 in amino acids: CSASNSGKGAVSGQPQHF. The CDR3, as DNA: TGCAGTGCTAGTAACTCCGGAAAGGGGGCGGTCTCTGGTCAGCCCCAGCATTTT.

This clonotype was found many times. The rearrangement joins TRBV20-1 to TRBJ2-2, with no clear D. CDR1 DFQATT and CDR2 SNEGSKA come from the germline V gene (reference sequence). Trimming cost V 0 bases and J 1 base, with 9 bases left between them. CDR3 length equals 15 residues. CDR3 sequence (DNA): TGCAGTGCTAGAGATGTAACTTTGAACACCGGGGAGCTGTTTTTT. Protein product: CSARDVTLNTGELFF.

This clonotype was counted only a few times. The CDR3 DNA reads TGCGCCAGCGGCTCCCGAGGCGGGGGCACCACAGATACGCAGTATTTT. This gives the protein CASGSRGGGTTDTQYF. The rearrangement links TRBV5-1 to TRBJ2-3, with a weak D call TRBD2 (7 bases). Per the germline V gene, CDR1 is SGHRS and CDR2 is YFSETQ. Trimming took off 7 bases at V and 2 bases at J, with 20 bases between the two ends. CDR3 length equals 16 residues.

This clonotype was counted many times. CDR3: CASSAAGGWNEQFF. Here the CDR3 DNA reads TGTGCCAGCAGTGCGGCCGGGGGCTGGAATGAGCAGTTCTTC. This sequence joins TRBV12-3 or TRBV12-4 and TRBJ2-1; D tentatively fits TRBD1 or TRBD2 (6 bases each). The CDR3 extends over 14 amino acids. V dropped 5 bases and J dropped 7 bases, with 15 bases sitting between them.

The chain carries TRBV6-1 and TRBJ1-6; D remains unclear. The germline CDR1 and CDR2 sequences are MNHNS and SASEGT. This CDR3 spans 17 amino acids. V was cut by 5 bases and J by 0 bases, with 14 bases left in between. The CDR3 region has the DNA TGTGCCAGCAGTATTACTAGGCGGAACTCCTATAATTCACCCCTCCACTTT. Residues: CASSITRRNSYNSPLHF.

Many counts were recorded for this clonotype. The rearrangement uses TRBV6-2 or TRBV6-3 and TRBJ1-3; D unclear. Trimming took off 0 bases at V and 0 bases at J, with 6 bases between the two ends. CDR3 length: 15 amino acids. Germline V lookup: CDR1 MNHEY, CDR2 SVGEGT. The CDR3 DNA is TGTGCCAGCAGTTACTCGCCCTTCTCTGGAAACACCATATATTTT. It specifies CASSYSPFSGNTIYF.

This clonotype showed up many times. The rearrangement links TRBV20-1 to TRBJ2-1; no definite D call. Looked up from germline, CDR1 is DFQATT and CDR2 is SNEGSKA (reference sequence). V lost 3 bases, J lost 6 bases, and 12 bases lay in between. The CDR3 extends over 13 amino acids. CDR3 sequence (DNA): TGCAGTGCTAGTAGGCCCGGTGGCAATGAGCAGTTCTTC. Its protein is CSASRPGGNEQFF.

This clonotype was picked up many times. The rearrangement joins TRBV29-1 to TRBJ1-1, with D perhaps TRBD1 (6 bases). Trimming left V 6 bases short and J 4 bases short, with 18 bases between. Germline CDR1 reads SQVTM; CDR2 reads ANQGSEA. CDR3 size: 14 residues. Written as DNA, the CDR3 is TGCAGCGTGGCCAGGGGCCTCACGGGCACTGAAGCTTTCTTT. It encodes CSVARGLTGTEAFF.

This clonotype has ten or more counts. This sequence joins TRBV7-2 and TRBJ2-2, with D perhaps matching TRBD1 (6 bases). V lost 2 bases and J 4 bases, leaving 14 bases between the germline ends. CDR1 is SGHTA and CDR2 is FQGNSA in the germline V gene. This CDR3 comprises 16 residues. The CDR3 is CASSLTLQGLTGELFF. CDR3 sequence (DNA): TGTGCCAGCAGCTTAACCTTGCAGGGGCTCACCGGGGAGCTGTTTTTT.

The chain is built from TRBV12-3 or TRBV12-4 and TRBJ2-7; D ambiguous. This CDR3 region has 14 residues. V lost 4 bases and J 3 bases, leaving 13 bases between the germline ends. CDR3: CASSYTWGNYEQYF. The CDR3 DNA reads TGTGCCAGCAGTTATACATGGGGTAACTACGAGCAGTACTTC.

This clonotype was detected many times. The chain is built from TRBV5-1 and TRBJ2-1, with TRBD1 matching over 7 bases. Germline-derived CDR1 and CDR2 are SGHRS and YFSETQ. J lost 4 bases, V lost 2 bases, and 3 bases had no gene match. The CDR3 sequence is 14 residues long. DNA for the CDR3: TGCGCCAGCAGCTTCGGGACAGTTTACAATGAGCAGTTCTTC. This sequence encodes CASSFGTVYNEQFF.

The table lists this clonotype with many counts. The chain has TRBV6-1 and TRBJ1-2; weak D call: TRBD1 (5 bases). Germline V gene lookup returns CDR1 MNHNS and CDR2 SASEGT. This CDR3 contains 15 residues. V was pared by 7 bases and J by 0 bases, with 15 bases between. The CDR3 DNA reads as TGTGCCAGCACTCCGACAGCTCGTGCTAACTATGGCTACACCTTC. Protein sequence: CASTPTARANYGYTF.

Ten or more counts support this clonotype. This CDR3 reads CASSLGFTDSYEQYF. CDR3 sequence (DNA): TGTGCCAGCAGCTTAGGTTTCACAGACTCCTACGAGCAGTACTTC. The V call is TRBV5-5, the J call TRBJ2-7; D uncertain. The CDR3 sequence is 15 residues long. CDR1 is SGHKS and CDR2 is YYEKEE in the germline V gene (reference sequence). V shed 2 bases and J shed 0 bases, with 12 bases lying between them.

This clonotype has at least ten counts. The chain links TRBV6-5 to TRBJ1-5; D remains ambiguous. CDR1 MNHEY and CDR2 SVGAGI come from the germline V gene. The CDR3 consists of 14 residues. V dropped 2 bases and J dropped 5 bases, with 10 bases sitting between them. The DNA for the CDR3 is TGTGCCAGCAGTTACGGACCGATTGATCAGCCCCAGCATTTT. Protein sequence: CASSYGPIDQPQHF.

This clonotype was observed many times. V gene TRBV6-4 combines with J gene TRBJ2-6, with D perhaps matching TRBD1 or TRBD2 (5 bases each). Germline CDR1 MRHNA, CDR2 SNTAGT. Trimming removed 3 bases from V and 3 bases from J, with 12 bases in between. The CDR3 consists of 16 residues. Here the CDR3 DNA reads TGTGCCAGCAGTGAAGAGGCAGGGAGTGGGGCCAACGTCCTGACTTTC. It specifies CASSEEAGSGANVLTF.

This clonotype was observed at least ten times. The chain recombines TRBV7-9 with TRBJ2-2; D gene unclear. The CDR3 sequence is 14 residues long. The V end lost 1 base, the J end lost 3 bases, and 6 bases lay between the germline ends. Germline CDR1 reads SEHNR; CDR2 reads FQNEAQ (reference sequence). The CDR3 nucleotides are TGTGCCAGCAGCTTAGGACCGGACACCGGGGAGCTGTTTTTT. Translation gives CASSLGPDTGELFF.

In its sample, this clonotype was seen many times. This chain uses TRBV20-1 with TRBJ1-1, with TRBD1 as a possible D gene (6 bases). Trimming stripped 2 bases from V and 1 base from J, with 8 bases between. CDR1 and CDR2 from the germline V gene are DFQATT and SNEGSKA (reference sequence). This CDR3 spans 13 amino acids. CDR3 sequence reads: CSARTQGNTEAFF. The CDR3 DNA reads as TGCAGTGCTAGAACACAGGGGAACACTGAAGCTTTCTTT.

This clonotype showed up many times. The V gene is TRBV6-2 or TRBV6-3, the J gene TRBJ1-5; no firm D call. From germline, CDR1 is MNHEY and CDR2 SVGEGT. Trimming stripped 5 bases from V and 6 bases from J, with 8 bases between. There are 12 residues in the CDR3. The CDR3 DNA is TGTGCCAGCAGTAACACGGCTCAGCCCCAGCATTTT. Amino acids: CASSNTAQPQHF.

In this sample, this clonotype turned up many times. The CDR3 protein is CASSLGTYRTDTQYF. The CDR3 nucleotides read TGTGCCAGCAGCTTAGGGACATACCGCACAGATACGCAGTATTTT. The chain has TRBV5-6 and TRBJ2-3, with TRBD1 as a possible D gene (6 bases). The V gene's germline CDR1 is SGHDT and CDR2 YYEEEE. This CDR3 is built from 15 residues. Trimming removed 2 bases from V and 1 base from J, with 11 bases in between.

This clonotype was counted ten times or more. The rearrangement joins TRBV10-3 to TRBJ2-2, with 9 bases that match TRBD2. J was trimmed by 5 bases and V by 8 bases; bases with no gene match: 6. The CDR3 totals 14 residues. Looked up from germline, CDR1 is ENHRY and CDR2 is SYGVKD. CDR3 nucleotide sequence: TGTGCCATCGGCGGGACTAGCAGGACCGGGGAGCTGTTTTTT. Translation gives CAIGGTSRTGELFF.

This clonotype was counted many times. V is TRBV12-5 and J is TRBJ2-1, with a tentative D call TRBD2 (7 bases). There are 14 residues in the CDR3. Germline CDR1 and CDR2: LGHNT and FRNRAP. V was cut by 5 bases and J by 8 bases, with 16 bases left in between. The DNA for the CDR3 is TGTGCTAGTGGTCCCGGGGGGCCCCTCGATGAGCAGTTCTTC. It specifies CASGPGGPLDEQFF.

This clonotype was found a few times. The chain has TRBV5-6 and TRBJ2-7; 11 bases agree with TRBD1. Germline V lookup: CDR1 SGHDT, CDR2 YYEEEE. Trimming at V came to 3 bases and at J to 6 bases, leaving 5 bases not matched to a gene. The CDR3 length is 14 residues. The CDR3 DNA reads as TGTGCCAGCAGCTGGACAGGGGGCTTCCGCGAGCAGTACTTC. Translated: CASSWTGGFREQYF.

The rearrangement joins TRBV29-1 to TRBJ2-7, with 11 bases matching TRBD1. Germline CDR1 reads SQVTM; CDR2 reads ANQGSEA. CDR3 length: 13 amino acids. J gave up 7 bases and V 4 bases, and 6 bases lay outside the gene matches. Here the CDR3 reads CSVADRGLREQYF. The CDR3 DNA reads TGCAGCGTTGCGGACAGGGGGCTACGGGAGCAGTACTTC.

This rearrangement joins TRBV20-1 to TRBJ2-3, with D unclear. This CDR3 is 8 amino acids long. Germline values: CDR1 DFQATT, CDR2 SNEGSKA (reference sequence). CDR3 nucleotides: TGCAGAGGTCTTACGCAGTATTTT. Translating it yields CRGLTQYF.

This clonotype was seen at least ten times. J is TRBJ2-3 and V is TRBV25-1, with unresolved D. Germline V gene sequence: CDR1 MGHDK, CDR2 SYGVNS. This CDR3 contains 13 residues. Trimming pared 1 base from V and 6 bases from J, leaving 8 bases between. The CDR3 nucleotides read TGTGCCAGCAGTGAATCTAAACCCGATACGCAGTATTTT. Translating it yields CASSESKPDTQYF.

This clonotype has ten or more counts. V gene TRBV27 combines with J gene TRBJ2-1; 9 positions match TRBD2. CDR3 length: 11 residues. Germline values: CDR1 MNHEY, CDR2 SMNVEV (reference sequence). The V segment lost 7 bases and the J segment 14 bases; nucleotides outside the gene matches: 6. As DNA, the CDR3 is TGTGCCAGCACGGGCGGGAGGGGTAAGTTCTTC. It is translated as CASTGGRGKFF.

This clonotype was detected many times. The rearrangement joins TRBV6-2 or TRBV6-3 to TRBJ2-2, with 15 bases identical to TRBD2. There are 14 residues in the CDR3. V lost 10 bases, J lost 4 bases, and 1 base stayed unmatched. In germline, CDR1 is MNHEY, CDR2 SVGEGT. This CDR3 reads CATGLAGGTGELFF. The CDR3 DNA reads TGTGCCACGGGACTAGCGGGGGGCACCGGGGAGCTGTTTTTT.